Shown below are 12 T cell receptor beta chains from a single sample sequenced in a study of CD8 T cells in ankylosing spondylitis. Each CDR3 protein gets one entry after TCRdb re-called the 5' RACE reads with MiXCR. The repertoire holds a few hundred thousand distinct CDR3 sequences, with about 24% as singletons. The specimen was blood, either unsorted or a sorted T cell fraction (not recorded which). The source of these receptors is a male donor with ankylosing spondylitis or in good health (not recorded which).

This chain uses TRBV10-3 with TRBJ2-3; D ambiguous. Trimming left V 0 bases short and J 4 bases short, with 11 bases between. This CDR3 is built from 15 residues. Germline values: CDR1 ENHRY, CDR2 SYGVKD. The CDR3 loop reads CAISESFSGSDTQYF. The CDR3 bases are TGTGCCATCAGTGAGTCGTTCTCCGGATCAGATACGCAGTATTTT.

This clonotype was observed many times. CDR3 in amino acids: CASSPPHINGGRQYF. In nucleotides, the CDR3 is TGTGCCAGCAGCCCCCCACATATTAACGGGGGGAGGCAGTATTTT. The chain combines TRBV12-3 or TRBV12-4 with TRBJ2-3; 7 bases are shared with TRBD2. The CDR3 runs to 15 residues. J lost 11 bases, V lost 6 bases, and 17 bases had no gene match.

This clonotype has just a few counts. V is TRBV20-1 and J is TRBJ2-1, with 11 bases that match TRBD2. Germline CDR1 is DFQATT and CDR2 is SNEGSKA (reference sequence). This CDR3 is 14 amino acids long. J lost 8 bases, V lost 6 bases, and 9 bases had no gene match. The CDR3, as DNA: TGCAGTGCCCATAGCGGGGGGGCCTGGGATGAGCAGTTCTTC. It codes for CSAHSGGAWDEQFF.

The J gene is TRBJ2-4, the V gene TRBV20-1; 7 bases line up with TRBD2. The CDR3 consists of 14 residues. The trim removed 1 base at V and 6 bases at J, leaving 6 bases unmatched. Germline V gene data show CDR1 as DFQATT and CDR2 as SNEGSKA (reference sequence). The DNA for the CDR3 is TGCAGTGCTAGAGTTCGGGGAGGGAGAAACATTCAGTACTTC. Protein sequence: CSARVRGGRNIQYF.

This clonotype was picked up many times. The CDR3 DNA reads TGTGCCACCAGTGATTTTGGTCTCGATCAGGGCGGCTCCTACAATGAGCAGTTCTTC. It specifies CATSDFGLDQGGSYNEQFF. The chain joins TRBV24-1 to TRBJ2-1, with D perhaps TRBD1 (5 bases). This CDR3 is 19 amino acids long. Germline CDR1 KGHDR, CDR2 SFDVKD. Deletions cut 1 base from V and 0 bases from J, with 18 bases between.

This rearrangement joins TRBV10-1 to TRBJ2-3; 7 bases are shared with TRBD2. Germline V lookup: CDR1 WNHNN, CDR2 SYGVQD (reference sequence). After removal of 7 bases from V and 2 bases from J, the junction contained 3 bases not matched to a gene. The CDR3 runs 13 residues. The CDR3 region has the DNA TGCGCCAGCAATAGGGACTACACAGATACGCAGTATTTT. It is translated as CASNRDYTDTQYF.

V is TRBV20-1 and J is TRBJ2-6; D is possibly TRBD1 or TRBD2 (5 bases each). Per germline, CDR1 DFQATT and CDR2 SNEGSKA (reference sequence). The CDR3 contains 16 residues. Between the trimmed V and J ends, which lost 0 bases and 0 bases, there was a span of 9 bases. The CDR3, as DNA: TGCAGTGCTAGAGATTGGGGGATCTCTGGGGCCAACGTCCTGACTTTC. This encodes CSARDWGISGANVLTF.

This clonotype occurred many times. In DNA, the CDR3 is TGTGCCAGCAGCTTAGCGGTCGTTCCAGATACGCAGTATTTT. This codes for CASSLAVVPDTQYF. This sequence joins TRBV7-2 and TRBJ2-3; D is ambiguous. V lost 0 bases, J lost 4 bases, and 8 bases lay in between. The CDR3 consists of 14 residues. Germline CDR1 reads SGHTA; CDR2 reads FQGNSA.

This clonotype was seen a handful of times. CDR3 sequence: CASSVGISPNNEQFF. As DNA, the CDR3 is TGTGCCAGCAGTGTCGGTATCAGTCCGAACAATGAGCAGTTCTTC. The rearrangement joins TRBV6-1 to TRBJ2-1; D is unclear. This CDR3 region has 15 residues. The ends were cut back, 4 bases at V and 5 bases at J, with 15 bases in the middle. The germline CDR1 and CDR2 sequences are MNHNS and SASEGT.

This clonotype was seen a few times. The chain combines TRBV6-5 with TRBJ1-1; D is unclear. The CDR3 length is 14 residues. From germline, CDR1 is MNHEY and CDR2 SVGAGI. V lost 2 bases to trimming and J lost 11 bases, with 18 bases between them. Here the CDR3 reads CASSYTGSLFMAFF. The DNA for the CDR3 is TGTGCCAGCAGTTACACGGGCAGTTTATTTATGGCTTTCTTT.

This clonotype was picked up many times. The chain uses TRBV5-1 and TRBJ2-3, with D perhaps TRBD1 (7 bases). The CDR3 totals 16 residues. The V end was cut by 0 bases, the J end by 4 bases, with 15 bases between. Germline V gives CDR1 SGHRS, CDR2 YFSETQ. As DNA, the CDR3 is TGCGCCAGCAGCTTGGGCCGGGGGCAGGGGGCAGATACGCAGTATTTT. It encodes CASSLGRGQGADTQYF.

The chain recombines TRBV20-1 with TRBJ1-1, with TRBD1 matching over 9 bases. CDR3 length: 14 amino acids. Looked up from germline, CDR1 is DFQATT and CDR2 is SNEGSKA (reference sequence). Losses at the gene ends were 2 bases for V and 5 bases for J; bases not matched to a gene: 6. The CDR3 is CSARHRGPGTEAFF. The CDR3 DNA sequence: TGCAGTGCTAGACACAGGGGGCCGGGTACTGAAGCTTTCTTT.